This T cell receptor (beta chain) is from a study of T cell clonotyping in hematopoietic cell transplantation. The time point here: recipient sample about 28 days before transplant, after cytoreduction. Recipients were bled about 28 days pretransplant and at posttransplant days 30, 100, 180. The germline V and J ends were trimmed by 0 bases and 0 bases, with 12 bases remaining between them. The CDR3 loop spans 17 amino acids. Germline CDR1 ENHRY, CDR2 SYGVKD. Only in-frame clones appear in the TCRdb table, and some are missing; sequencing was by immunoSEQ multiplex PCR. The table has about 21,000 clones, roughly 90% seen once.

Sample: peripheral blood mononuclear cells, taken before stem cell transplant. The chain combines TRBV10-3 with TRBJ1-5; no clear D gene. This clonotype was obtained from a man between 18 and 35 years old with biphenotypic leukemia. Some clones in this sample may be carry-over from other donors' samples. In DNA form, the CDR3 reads TGTGCCATCAGTGAGTCGTCCGTTCCTGATAGCAATCAGCCCCAGCATTTT. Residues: CAISESSVPDSNQPQHF.